A single sample is the source of the 31 T cell receptor beta chains below, sequenced in a study of blood T cell repertoires in COVID-19. Clones were read by immunoSEQ multiplex PCR, and TCRdb kept only the in-frame ones, dropping some. The sample holds some 300,000 clones, about nine tenths seen once. The sample was peripheral blood. These receptors came from a woman in her 30s who had recovered from COVID-19.

CDR3 bases: TGTGCCAGTCAGTTCCTGGGACTCTCGAACACCGGGGAGCTGTTTTTT. Translated: CASQFLGLSNTGELFF. The rearrangement uses TRBV2 and TRBJ2-2; tentatively, D is TRBD2 (6 bases). CDR1 is SNHLY and CDR2 is FYNNEI in the germline V gene. The V end lost 9 bases, the J end lost 0 bases, and 17 bases lay between the germline ends. This CDR3 is 16 amino acids long.

The rearrangement links TRBV6-5 to TRBJ2-7; tentative D call: TRBD2 (7 bases). This CDR3 comprises 14 residues. Germline loops: CDR1 MNHEY, CDR2 SVGAGI. V was cut by 2 bases and J by 1 base, with 9 bases left in between. The CDR3 region has the DNA TGTGCCAGCAGTTACAGGGGGGGATCCTACGAGCAGTACTTC. This gives the protein CASSYRGGSYEQYF.

This clone was found once. The CDR3 protein is CASSTDRGMYYTF. As DNA, the CDR3 is TGTGCCAGCAGTACCGACAGGGGGATGTACTACACCTTC. J is TRBJ1-2 and V is TRBV6-2 or TRBV6-3, with TRBD1 matching 9 bases. V lost 5 bases and J lost 10; bases outside the gene matches: 8. Germline lookup yields CDR1 MNHEY and CDR2 SVGEGT. The CDR3 sequence is 13 residues long.

V is TRBV2 and J is TRBJ2-2; D perhaps matches TRBD2 (6 bases). Germline CDR1 SNHLY, CDR2 FYNNEI. This CDR3 contains 13 residues. Trimming shortened V by 5 bases and J by 4 bases, and 8 bases separated the two germline ends. CDR3 amino acids: CASSREVTGELFF. The CDR3 region has the DNA TGTGCCAGCAGTAGGGAGGTCACCGGGGAGCTGTTTTTT.

Only one count was recorded for this clone. This chain uses TRBV7-9 with TRBJ2-5, with D possibly being TRBD1 (5 bases). The germline gives CDR1 SEHNR, CDR2 FQNEAQ (reference sequence). V dropped 5 bases and J dropped 2 bases, with 9 bases sitting between them. This CDR3 is built from 13 residues. The CDR3 DNA is TGTGCCAGCAGCCTCGACAGACAAGAGACCCAGTACTTC. It translates to CASSLDRQETQYF. Combining the CDR3 with reference TRBV7-9 and TRBJ2-5 gives the whole variable domain DTGVSQNPRHKITKRGQNVTFRCDPISEHNRLYWYRQTLGQGPEFLTYFQNEAQLEKSRLLSDRFSAERPKGSFSTLEIQRTEQGDSAMYLCASSLDRQETQYFGPGTRLLVL.

This clone was detected once. V is TRBV5-1 and J is TRBJ2-3, with D possibly TRBD1 on 6 matching bases. The V gene's germline CDR1 is SGHRS and CDR2 YFSETQ. V lost 2 bases and J 0 bases, leaving 10 bases between the germline ends. The CDR3 totals 15 residues. Here the CDR3 DNA reads TGCGCCAGCAGCTTTCAGGGGCTGAGCACAGATACGCAGTATTTT. The encoded protein is CASSFQGLSTDTQYF.

The chain combines TRBV7-3 with TRBJ1-2; possible D gene TRBD1, 6 bases. Germline V CDR1 and CDR2: SGHTA, FQGTGA. This CDR3 contains 16 residues. Trimming left V 4 bases short and J 4 bases short, with 19 bases between. In DNA, the CDR3 is TGTGCCAGCAGCTCCCAAGGGGGGGCAATCGGCTATGGCTACACCTTC. Protein product: CASSSQGGAIGYGYTF.

J is TRBJ1-1 and V is TRBV11-2; 8 bases are a match to TRBD1. J gave up 1 base and V 7 bases, and 5 bases lay outside the gene matches. There are 14 residues in the CDR3. The germline V gene encodes CDR1 SGHAT and CDR2 FQNNGV. The CDR3 loop reads CASTWGTGNTEAFF. The CDR3 bases are TGTGCCAGCACCTGGGGGACAGGGAACACTGAAGCTTTCTTT.

The rearrangement links TRBV5-4 to TRBJ2-3, with TRBD1 matching over 8 bases. With V trimmed by 3 bases and J by 3 bases, 12 bases remained unmatched. Germline CDR1 is SGHNT and CDR2 is YYREEE (reference sequence). This CDR3 region has 17 residues. For the CDR3, the DNA is TGTGCCAGCAGCTCCCGGGCTCAGGGGGCCGGGACAGATACGCAGTATTTT. Translated: CASSSRAQGAGTDTQYF. Combining the CDR3 with reference TRBV5-4 and TRBJ2-3 gives the whole variable domain ETGVTQSPTHLIKTRGQQVTLRCSSQSGHNTVSWYQQALGQGPQFIFQYYREEENGRGNFPPRFSGLQFPNYSSELNVNALELDDSALYLCASSSRAQGAGTDTQYFGPGTRLTVL.

The V call is TRBV14, the J call TRBJ2-5; 8 bases map to TRBD1. With 0 bases clipped from V and 5 bases from J, the junction kept 5 bases outside the gene matches. The CDR3 contains 15 residues. Germline V lookup: CDR1 SGHDN, CDR2 FVKESK. CDR3 nucleotides: TGTGCCAGCAGCCAAGATCAGGGGGCCCGGGAGACCCAGTACTTC. Amino acids: CASSQDQGARETQYF. Together with reference TRBV14 and TRBJ2-5, the CDR3 gives the full variable domain: EAGVTQFPSHSVIEKGQTVTLRCDPISGHDNLYWYRRVMGKEIKFLLHFVKESKQDESGMPNNRFLAERTGGTYSTLKVQPAELEDSGVYFCASSQDQGARETQYFGPGTRLLVL.

This chain's CDR3 is CASSSPGRSYNEQFF. The CDR3 DNA is TGTGCCAGCAGCTCCCCAGGTCGCTCCTACAATGAGCAGTTCTTC. This chain connects TRBV7-9 to TRBJ2-1; D is ambiguous. Looked up from germline, CDR1 is SEHNR and CDR2 is FQNEAQ (reference sequence). Trimming removed 4 bases at V and 0 bases at J, with 10 bases between. The CDR3 length is 15 residues.

This chain joins TRBV7-2 and TRBJ2-7, with D tentatively TRBD1 (6 bases). V was shortened by 5 bases and J by 3 bases, with 23 bases between the two germline ends. The germline CDR1 and CDR2 sequences are SGHTA and FQGNSA. The CDR3 length is 17 residues. Here the CDR3 reads CASSRQPPGHSFYEQYF. The CDR3 DNA reads as TGTGCCAGCAGCAGGCAGCCTCCGGGACACTCCTTCTACGAGCAGTACTTC.

This chain connects TRBV7-9 to TRBJ2-5; 10 nucleotides align to TRBD2. CDR1 and CDR2 (germline): SEHNR, FQNEAQ (reference sequence). The CDR3 is 15 residues long. The V and J ends lost 2 bases and 4 bases, in that order; junction bases with no gene match: 4. The CDR3 sequence: CASSLLSGGAETQYF. The CDR3 DNA sequence: TGTGCCAGCAGCTTACTGAGCGGGGGGGCAGAGACCCAGTACTTC.

The chain has TRBV28 and TRBJ1-5; tentative D call: TRBD1 (6 bases). The V and J ends lost 4 bases and 6 bases respectively, with 16 bases between them. Germline V lookup: CDR1 MDHEN, CDR2 SYDVKM. There are 15 residues in the CDR3. Here the CDR3 reads CASSSDHKGVQPQHF. The CDR3 DNA follows: TGTGCCAGCAGTTCGGACCACAAGGGGGTTCAGCCCCAGCATTTT.

V usage is TRBV7-9 and J usage is TRBJ2-3; 8 nucleotides line up with TRBD2. CDR1 and CDR2 (germline): SEHNR, FQNEAQ (reference sequence). The trim removed 6 bases at V and 3 bases at J, leaving 8 bases unmatched. This CDR3 region has 15 residues. The DNA for the CDR3 is TGTGCCAGCAGTCCGAACGGGGGGGATACAGATACGCAGTATTTT. Protein: CASSPNGGDTDTQYF.

The chain uses TRBV6-2 or TRBV6-3 and TRBJ2-1; 7 bases line up with TRBD1. V shed 5 bases, J shed 3 bases, and the junction held 7 bases outside the gene matches. The CDR3 runs to 15 residues. CDR1 and CDR2 from the germline V gene are MNHEY and SVGEGT. The chain's CDR3 is CASSLRDRDYNEQFF. The DNA for the CDR3 is TGTGCCAGCAGTCTCCGGGACAGAGACTACAATGAGCAGTTCTTC.

The chain is built from TRBV27 and TRBJ1-3; D call uncertain. Per the germline V gene, CDR1 is MNHEY and CDR2 is SMNVEV (reference sequence). Trimming removed 0 bases from V and 2 bases from J, with 11 bases in between. The CDR3 is made up of 16 amino acids. DNA of the CDR3: TGTGCCAGCAGTTTATCGGCCCCGAGGGCTGGAAACACCATATATTTT. Translated: CASSLSAPRAGNTIYF.

The chain joins TRBV28 to TRBJ1-2, with 9 bases aligning to TRBD1. Germline-derived CDR1 and CDR2 are MDHEN and SYDVKM. The trim removed 4 bases at V and 8 bases at J, leaving 5 bases unmatched. The length of the CDR3 is 13 residues. The DNA of the CDR3 is TGTGCCAGCAGTTCGACGGGACAGGGAGGCTACACCTTC. It is translated as CASSSTGQGGYTF.

CDR3 amino acids: CARSLWRRAFNYGYTF. CDR3 coding DNA: TGTGCCAGAAGCTTGTGGCGCAGGGCGTTTAACTATGGCTACACCTTC. The chain employs TRBV5-3 and TRBJ1-2; possible D gene TRBD1, 5 bases. TRBV5-3 is an ORF; its function is uncertain. This CDR3 region has 16 residues. V lost 1 base, J lost 1 base, and 14 bases lay in between.

This clone came up once. The chain recombines TRBV9 with TRBJ2-3, with TRBD2 matching 7 bases. The CDR3 contains 15 residues. Trimming cost V 0 bases and J 5 bases; bases outside gene matches: 6. CDR1 is SGDLS and CDR2 is YYNGEE in the germline V gene. In nucleotides, the CDR3 is TGTGCCAGCAGCGTAGAGGGGAGGGTGGGAGATACGCAGTATTTT. Its translation: CASSVEGRVGDTQYF.

In this sample, this clone turned up once. The CDR3 coding sequence is TGTGCCAGCCTCGGGGGAGGGGAATACACCGGGGAGCTGTTTTTT. Encoded protein: CASLGGGEYTGELFF. This chain connects TRBV28 to TRBJ2-2, with 7 bases fitting TRBD2. Looked up from germline, CDR1 is MDHEN and CDR2 is SYDVKM. V shed 8 bases and J 3 bases; nucleotides not matched to a gene: 9. The length of the CDR3 is 15 residues.

This clone was counted only a few times. The chain links TRBV19 to TRBJ1-6; 7 nucleotides align to TRBD1. V was pared by 3 bases and J by 7 bases, with 6 bases of the junction left unmatched. Germline V lookup: CDR1 LNHDA, CDR2 SQIVND (reference sequence). The CDR3 extends over 15 amino acids. CDR3 amino acids: CASSIARGWNSPLHF. In nucleotides, the CDR3 is TGTGCCAGTAGTATCGCCAGGGGGTGGAATTCACCCCTCCACTTT.

The chain uses TRBV5-1 and TRBJ2-5; 11 nucleotides match TRBD2. J lost 2 bases, V lost 4 bases, and 7 bases had no gene match. This CDR3 comprises 16 residues. CDR1 and CDR2 (germline): SGHRS, YFSETQ. The CDR3 DNA reads TGCGCCAGCAGCCCTTTACTAGCGGGGGTGCAAGAGACCCAGTACTTC. Amino acids: CASSPLLAGVQETQYF.

V is TRBV18 and J is TRBJ1-2; unclear D gene. V lost 3 bases, J lost 2 bases, and 10 bases lay in between. CDR1 and CDR2 (germline): KGHSH, LQKENI. This CDR3 has 14 amino acids. As DNA, the CDR3 is TGTGCCAGCTCACCGCGCCGGGAAAACTATGGCTACACCTTC. Residues: CASSPRRENYGYTF.

The genes are TRBV11-2 and TRBJ1-2; D call uncertain. V was pared by 0 bases and J by 5 bases, with 7 bases between. CDR1 and CDR2 (germline): SGHAT, FQNNGV. This CDR3 is built from 13 residues. CDR3 sequence reads: CASSLDPFYGYTF. The CDR3, as DNA: TGTGCCAGCAGCTTAGATCCTTTTTATGGCTACACCTTC.

Of note for this clone: Other DNA variants within this sample encode the same CDR3. The rearrangement joins TRBV25-1 to TRBJ1-6; D may be TRBD1 (5 bases). V lost 3 bases to trimming and J lost 10 bases, with 13 bases between them. CDR1 is MGHDK, CDR2 SYGVNS, per germline. The CDR3 has 14 residues. The CDR3 region has the DNA TGTGCCAGCAGTGAGGTTCAGGGAGGCTCACCCCTCCACTTT. Protein: CASSEVQGGSPLHF. The full variable domain, in which reference TRBV25-1 and TRBJ1-6 provide the parts outside the CDR3, is EADIYQTPRYLVIGTGKKITLECSQTMGHDKMYWYQQDPGMELHLIHYSYGVNSTEKGDLSSESTVSRIRTEHFPLTLESARPSHTSQYLCASSEVQGGSPLHFGNGTRLTVT.

The CDR3 sequence is CAQGQQLNTEAFF. For the CDR3, the DNA is TGTGCCCAAGGACAGCAACTGAACACTGAAGCTTTCTTT. The chain has TRBV30 and TRBJ1-1, with a possible D match to TRBD1 (6 bases). V was trimmed by 8 bases and J by 0 bases, leaving 13 bases between them. Germline CDR1 GTSNPN, CDR2 SVGIG (reference sequence). The CDR3 extends over 13 amino acids. The complete variable domain, with remaining parts taken from reference TRBV30 and TRBJ1-1, reads SQTIHQWPATLVQPVGSPLSLECTVEGTSNPNLYWYRQAAGRGLQLLFYSVGIGQISSEVPQNLSASRPQDRQFILSSKKLLLSDSGFYLCAQGQQLNTEAFFGQGTRLTVV.

The V call is TRBV3-1 (or the pseudogene TRBV3-2), the J call TRBJ2-3, with D hard to call. V was clipped by 1 base and J by 0 bases, with 11 bases between them. The CDR3 runs 16 residues. Germline V lookup: CDR1 LGHDT, CDR2 YNNKEL (reference sequence). The CDR3 coding sequence is TGTGCCAGCAGCCAAGGCGTCCTAAGTAGCACAGATACGCAGTATTTT. Residues: CASSQGVLSSTDTQYF.

The chain joins TRBV2 to TRBJ1-6, with 8 bases identical to TRBD1. CDR3 length equals 16 residues. The V segment lost 7 bases and the J segment 5 bases; nucleotides outside the gene matches: 10. Germline-derived CDR1 and CDR2 are SNHLY and FYNNEI. The CDR3 region is CASTQDRAGNNSPLHF. In DNA, the CDR3 is TGTGCCAGCACCCAGGACAGGGCAGGGAATAATTCACCCCTCCACTTT.

To note about this clone: This sample also contains other DNA sequences that code for the same CDR3. This chain joins TRBV24-1 and TRBJ2-1, with D tentatively TRBD2 (6 bases). The CDR3 consists of 13 residues. Looked up from germline, CDR1 is KGHDR and CDR2 is SFDVKD. V was shortened by 7 bases and J by 2 bases, with 8 bases between the two germline ends. The CDR3 is CATSGGPYNEQFF. The CDR3 region has the DNA TGTGCCACCAGCGGGGGTCCCTACAATGAGCAGTTCTTC.

For this clone: The identical CDR3 is also encoded by other nucleotide sequences in the sample. The chain couples TRBV6-2 or TRBV6-3 to TRBJ1-1; tentatively, D is TRBD1 (6 bases). V was trimmed by 6 bases and J by 1 base, leaving 9 bases between them. Germline V CDR1 and CDR2: MNHEY, SVGEGT. The CDR3 sequence is 13 residues long. CDR3 sequence reads: CASSSQGNTEAFF. CDR3 DNA sequence: TGTGCCAGCAGCTCACAGGGGAACACTGAAGCTTTCTTT.